A single sample is the source of the 21 T cell receptor beta chains below, sequenced in a study of blood T cell repertoires in COVID-19. Assay: immunoSEQ multiplex PCR; the TCRdb copy retains only in-frame clones and omits some. This sample carries 90,000 to 120,000 clones, roughly 85% of them seen once, and the ten largest clones take under 3.5%. The sample taken for sequencing was PBMCs or T cells enriched from blood (not recorded which). These TCRs come from a woman aged 45 to 65 who had recovered from COVID-19.

This sequence joins TRBV2 and TRBJ1-2; possibly TRBD1 for D (5 bases). The CDR3 spans 13 residues. Germline loops: CDR1 SNHLY, CDR2 FYNNEI. The germline V and J ends were trimmed by 6 bases and 8 bases, with 16 bases remaining between them. CDR3 in DNA: TGTGCCAGCAGGCGCGAAGGGGTTAGGGGCTACACCTTC. It specifies CASRREGVRGYTF.

The genes are TRBV6-2 or TRBV6-3 and TRBJ2-3; 7 bases align to TRBD2. The CDR3 has 16 amino acids. The trim removed 0 bases at V and 0 bases at J, leaving 3 bases unmatched. The germline CDR1 and CDR2 sequences are MNHEY and SVGEGT. The CDR3 DNA follows: TGTGCCAGCAGTTACTCAGAACTAGCGAGCACAGATACGCAGTATTTT. It yields the protein CASSYSELASTDTQYF.

The chain is built from TRBV5-1 and TRBJ2-2, with 8 bases identical to TRBD2. The germline gives CDR1 SGHRS, CDR2 YFSETQ. The CDR3 extends over 16 amino acids. Trimming removed 1 base from V and 6 bases from J; junction bases left unmatched: 8. The CDR3 DNA reads TGCGCCAGCAGCTTGAAAACGGGGGGGTCCGCCGGGGAGCTGTTTTTT. Translated, it gives CASSLKTGGSAGELFF.

The CDR3 loop reads CASSLVRGAEAFF. CDR3 bases: TGCGCCAGCAGCTTGGTCCGGGGGGCTGAAGCTTTCTTT. The V and J genes are TRBV5-1 and TRBJ1-1; tentative D call: TRBD1 (5 bases). The CDR3 sequence is 13 residues long. Germline V gene data show CDR1 as SGHRS and CDR2 as YFSETQ. V shed 0 bases and J shed 6 bases, with 9 bases lying between them.

This chain connects TRBV5-1 to TRBJ2-2, with 9 positions matching TRBD1. From germline, CDR1 is SGHRS and CDR2 YFSETQ. V lost 3 bases, J lost 4 bases, and 4 bases stayed unmatched. This CDR3 region has 15 residues. The DNA of the CDR3 is TGCGCCAGCAGCTCTGGGACAGGGATCACCGGGGAGCTGTTTTTT. Encoded protein: CASSSGTGITGELFF.

V is TRBV3-1 (or the pseudogene TRBV3-2) and J is TRBJ2-1; a possible D gene is TRBD2 (5 bases). CDR1 LGHDT and CDR2 YNNKEL come from the germline V gene (reference sequence). The CDR3 contains 13 residues. The V and J ends lost 2 bases and 6 bases respectively, with 8 bases between them. The CDR3 loop is CASSQLAGNEQFF. In nucleotides, the CDR3 is TGTGCCAGCAGCCAATTGGCGGGCAATGAGCAGTTCTTC.

This sequence joins TRBV19 and TRBJ2-3, with TRBD2 matching over 11 bases. J was trimmed by 6 bases and V by 8 bases; bases with no gene match: 7. The germline V gene encodes CDR1 LNHDA and CDR2 SQIVND (reference sequence). The CDR3 runs 14 residues. The CDR3 here is CASSHSGGVDTQYF. As DNA, the CDR3 is TGTGCCAGTTCCCATAGCGGGGGGGTTGATACGCAGTATTTT.

The V and J genes are TRBV6-1 and TRBJ1-2; 9 positions match TRBD1. Looked up from germline, CDR1 is MNHNS and CDR2 is SASEGT. J lost 5 bases, V lost 1 base, and 5 bases had no gene match. This CDR3 region has 15 residues. CDR3 sequence: CASSEVYGTGYGYTF. In nucleotides, the CDR3 is TGTGCCAGCAGTGAAGTGTATGGGACAGGGTATGGCTACACCTTC.

The chain combines TRBV11-3 with TRBJ2-3; unclear D gene. The CDR3 is 13 amino acids. Germline loops: CDR1 SGHNT, CDR2 YENEEA. The ends were cut back, 2 bases at V and 0 bases at J, with 3 bases in the middle. CDR3 loop: CASSLTSTDTQYF. The CDR3 DNA reads as TGTGCCAGCAGCTTAACTAGCACAGATACGCAGTATTTT. Full variable domain (missing parts from reference TRBV11-3 and TRBJ2-3): EAGVVQSPRYKIIEKKQPVAFWCNPISGHNTLYWYLQNLGQGPELLIRYENEEAVDDSQLPKDRFSAERLKGVDSTLKIQPAELGDSAVYLCASSLTSTDTQYFGPGTRLTVL.

This sequence joins TRBV15 and TRBJ2-7; 9 nucleotides match TRBD1. The CDR3 has 13 residues. CDR1 LNHNV and CDR2 YYDKDF come from the germline V gene (reference sequence). V lost 10 bases, J lost 7 bases, and 11 bases stayed unmatched. CDR3 protein: CAIRGGTGKEQYF. The CDR3 DNA sequence: TGTGCCATTAGGGGCGGGACAGGGAAAGAGCAGTACTTC.

The genes are TRBV6-1 and TRBJ1-1; D perhaps matches TRBD1 (5 bases). Trimming stripped 3 bases from V and 8 bases from J, with 13 bases between. Germline V gene data show CDR1 as MNHNS and CDR2 as SASEGT. This CDR3 comprises 13 residues. The CDR3: CASSDDPKGEAFF. The CDR3 DNA follows: TGTGCCAGCAGTGACGACCCAAAGGGGGAAGCTTTCTTT.

The chain couples TRBV7-8 to TRBJ2-7; possible D gene TRBD2, 5 bases. The germline CDR1 and CDR2 sequences are SGHVS and FQNEAQ. CDR3 length: 12 residues. Trimming cost V 5 bases and J 6 bases, with 11 bases left between them. The DNA of the CDR3 is TGTGCCAGCAGCACCTTTACTAGCGAGCAGTACTTC. It yields the protein CASSTFTSEQYF. Together with reference TRBV7-8 and TRBJ2-7, the CDR3 gives the full variable domain: GAGVSQSPRYKVAKRGQDVALRCDPISGHVSLFWYQQALGQGPEFLTYFQNEAQLDKSGLPSDRFFAERPEGSVSTLKIQRTQQEDSAVYLCASSTFTSEQYFGPGTRLTVT.

The chain employs TRBV2 and TRBJ1-2; D gene uncertain. CDR1 and CDR2 (germline): SNHLY, FYNNEI. Trimming pared 4 bases from V and 3 bases from J, leaving 6 bases between. The length of the CDR3 is 12 residues. The chain's CDR3 is CASSVADYGYTF. The DNA for the CDR3 is TGTGCCAGCAGTGTGGCAGACTATGGCTACACCTTC.

About this clone itself: This CDR3 is also generated by other DNA sequences in the sample. The chain employs TRBV5-1 and TRBJ2-1, with 14 bases that match TRBD2. V lost 0 bases to trimming and J lost 7 bases; unmatched junction nucleotides: 0. CDR1 is SGHRS, CDR2 YFSETQ, per germline. The CDR3 totals 15 residues. CDR3 in amino acids: CASSLGLAGGNEQFF. The CDR3, as DNA: TGCGCCAGCAGCTTGGGACTAGCGGGGGGGAATGAGCAGTTCTTC.

The V and J genes are TRBV7-2 and TRBJ1-6; TRBD1 agrees at 8 bases. Germline CDR1 is SGHTA and CDR2 is FQGNSA. This CDR3 is built from 16 residues. The V segment lost 5 bases and the J segment 5 bases; nucleotides outside the gene matches: 8. The CDR3 DNA is TGTGCCAGCAGCGCCCCCTGGGACAGGAATAATTCACCCCTCCACTTT. It specifies CASSAPWDRNNSPLHF.

V is TRBV5-1 and J is TRBJ2-1, with TRBD2 matching 14 bases. J gave up 9 bases and V 3 bases, and 14 bases lay outside the gene matches. The CDR3 loop spans 18 amino acids. The germline gives CDR1 SGHRS, CDR2 YFSETQ. As DNA, the CDR3 is TGCGCCAGCAGCTCGACGGGACTAGCGGGGGACCCGATGAGTGAGCAGTTCTTC. It codes for CASSSTGLAGDPMSEQFF.

The gene calls are TRBV14 and TRBJ2-3, with a weak D call TRBD1 (5 bases). In germline, CDR1 is SGHDN, CDR2 FVKESK. This CDR3 spans 15 amino acids. V gave up 0 bases and J gave up 1 base, with 8 bases separating them. In DNA form, the CDR3 reads TGTGCCAGCAGCCAAGATGGGGCTGGCACAGATACGCAGTATTTT. Translation: CASSQDGAGTDTQYF.

The chain combines TRBV7-9 with TRBJ1-1, with 11 positions matching TRBD1. CDR1 is SEHNR, CDR2 FQNEAQ, per germline (reference sequence). The CDR3 consists of 17 residues. V lost 5 bases and J lost 5; bases outside the gene matches: 13. Here the CDR3 DNA reads TGTGCCAGCAGCCCGACCGGACAGGGGGCGATAGGAACTGAAGCTTTCTTT. It encodes CASSPTGQGAIGTEAFF.

The chain recombines TRBV15 with TRBJ1-1; D uncertain. The CDR3 spans 15 residues. V lost 0 bases, J lost 7 bases, and 15 bases lay in between. Germline V CDR1 and CDR2: LNHNV, YYDKDF (reference sequence). This CDR3 is CATSRDPSREGEAFF. CDR3 DNA: TGTGCCACCAGCAGAGATCCGTCACGGGAGGGTGAAGCTTTCTTT.

The chain combines TRBV5-1 with TRBJ1-6; D is unclear. V lost 0 bases and J lost 7, with 8 bases in between. The V gene's germline CDR1 is SGHRS and CDR2 YFSETQ. This CDR3 has 14 amino acids. In nucleotides, the CDR3 is TGCGCCAGCAGCTTGGCCGGTGTCAATTCACCCCTCCACTTT. This encodes CASSLAGVNSPLHF. The variable domain in full, with the rest retrieved from reference TRBV5-1 and TRBJ1-6, is KAGVTQTPRYLIKTRGQQVTLSCSPISGHRSVSWYQQTPGQGLQFLFEYFSETQRNKGNFPGRFSGRQFSNSRSEMNVSTLELGDSALYLCASSLAGVNSPLHFGNGTRLTVT.

The J gene is TRBJ1-1, the V gene TRBV4-1, with D unclear. Germline CDR1 is MGHRA and CDR2 is YSYEKL. Trimming pared 5 bases from V and 5 bases from J, leaving 24 bases between. This CDR3 spans 17 amino acids. This CDR3 reads CASSSKSTGSQRTEAFF. CDR3 coding DNA: TGCGCCAGCAGCTCCAAGTCGACCGGATCCCAGAGGACTGAAGCTTTCTTT.